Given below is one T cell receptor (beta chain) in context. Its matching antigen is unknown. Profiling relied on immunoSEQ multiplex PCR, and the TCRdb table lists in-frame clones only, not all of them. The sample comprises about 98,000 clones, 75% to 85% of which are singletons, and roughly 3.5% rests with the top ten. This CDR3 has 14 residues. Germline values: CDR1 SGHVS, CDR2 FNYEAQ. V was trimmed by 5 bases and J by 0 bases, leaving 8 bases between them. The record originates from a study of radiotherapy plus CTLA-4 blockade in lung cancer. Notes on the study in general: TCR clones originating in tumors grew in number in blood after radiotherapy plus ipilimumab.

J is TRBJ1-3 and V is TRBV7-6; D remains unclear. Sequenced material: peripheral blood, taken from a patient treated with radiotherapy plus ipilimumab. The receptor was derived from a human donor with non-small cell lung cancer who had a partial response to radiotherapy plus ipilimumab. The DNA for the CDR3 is TGTGCCAGCAGCCCTACCAACTCTGGAAACACCATATATTTT. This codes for CASSPTNSGNTIYF. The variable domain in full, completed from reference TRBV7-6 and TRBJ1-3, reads GAGVSQSPRYKVTKRGQDVALRCDPISGHVSLYWYRQALGQGPEFLTYFNYEAQQDKSGLPNDRFSAERPEGSISTLTIQRTEQRDSAMYRCASSPTNSGNTIYFGEGSWLTVV.